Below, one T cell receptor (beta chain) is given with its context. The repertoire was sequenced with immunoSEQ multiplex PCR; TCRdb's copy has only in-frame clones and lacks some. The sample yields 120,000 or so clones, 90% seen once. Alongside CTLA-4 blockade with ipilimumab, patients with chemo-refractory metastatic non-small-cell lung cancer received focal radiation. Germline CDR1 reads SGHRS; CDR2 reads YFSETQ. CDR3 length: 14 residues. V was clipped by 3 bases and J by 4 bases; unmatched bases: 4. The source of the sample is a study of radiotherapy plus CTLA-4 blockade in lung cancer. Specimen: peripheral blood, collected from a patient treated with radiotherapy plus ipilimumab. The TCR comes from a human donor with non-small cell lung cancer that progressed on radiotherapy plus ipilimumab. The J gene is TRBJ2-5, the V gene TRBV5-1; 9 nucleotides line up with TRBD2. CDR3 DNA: TGCGCCAGCAGCTGGGGGACTAGCATAGAGACCCAGTACTTC. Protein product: CASSWGTSIETQYF. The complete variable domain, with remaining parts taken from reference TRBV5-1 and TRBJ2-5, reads KAGVTQTPRYLIKTRGQQVTLSCSPISGHRSVSWYQQTPGQGLQFLFEYFSETQRNKGNFPGRFSGRQFSNSRSEMNVSTLELGDSALYLCASSWGTSIETQYFGPGTRLLVL.